This T cell receptor beta chain originates from a study of shared clonotypes between healthy human individuals. Study at large: The plates for each donor numbered three CD4 naive, three CD4 memory, two CD8 naive and one CD8 memory.

The V gene end was trimmed by 7 bases and the J gene end by 1 base; junction bases not matched to a gene: 3. The germline V gene has CDR1 SQVTM and CDR2 ANQGSEA. The CDR3 length is 13 residues. Some clones are missing from TCRdb's copy, which holds only in-frame ones; the method was immunoSEQ multiplex PCR. The data show about 1 million clones, about 77% seen once. The chain carries TRBV29-1 and TRBJ2-3; 9 positions match TRBD2. The receptor's source is a man aged 18 to 35 in good health. The sample comprised memory CD4+ T cells sorted from blood. Subset meaning: CD45RA-negative fraction. CDR3 coding DNA: TGCAGCGGGGAGCGGGGGGGCACAGATACGCAGTATTTT. Translation gives CSGERGGTDTQYF.